The 31 T cell receptor beta chains in this list originate from one sample, sequenced in a study of cytomegalovirus exposure and HLA in healthy donors. A multiplex PCR was run with 60 Vbeta primers and 13 Jbeta primers. The data were produced by immunoSEQ multiplex PCR, yet TCRdb's version contains in-frame clones alone and is incomplete. The sample yields 150,000 or so clones, around four fifths seen once. Sequencing was done on a sample of PBMCs. Every receptor here comes from a man in his fifties in good health and CMV-seropositive.

The chain couples TRBV28 to TRBJ1-5; D perhaps matches TRBD1 (6 bases). V shed 6 bases and J shed 0 bases, with 18 bases lying between them. The CDR3 spans 17 residues. Germline V gene sequence: CDR1 MDHEN, CDR2 SYDVKM. Here the CDR3 reads CASRSRGVERSNQPQHF. The CDR3 DNA is TGTGCCAGCAGGTCCAGGGGTGTCGAGCGTAGCAATCAGCCCCAGCATTTT.

The J gene is TRBJ1-4, the V gene TRBV4-1, with 8 nucleotides matching TRBD1. The CDR3 runs to 15 residues. The V segment lost 4 bases and the J segment 8 bases; nucleotides outside the gene matches: 9. Germline V gene data show CDR1 as MGHRA and CDR2 as YSYEKL. In nucleotides, the CDR3 is TGCGCCAGCAGCCGGCAGGGGGCGCGCAGGGAAAAACTGTTTTTT. It is translated as CASSRQGARREKLFF.

The J gene is TRBJ1-2, the V gene TRBV7-9, with D maybe TRBD1 (5 bases). In germline, CDR1 is SEHNR, CDR2 FQNEAQ (reference sequence). The V and J ends lost 5 bases and 5 bases respectively, with 9 bases between them. This CDR3 is 12 amino acids long. CDR3 sequence: CASSPRQYGYTF. The CDR3 DNA reads TGTGCCAGCAGCCCCCGACAGTATGGCTACACCTTC.

J is TRBJ1-4 and V is TRBV7-8; TRBD1 is a possible D gene (6 bases). This CDR3 region has 16 residues. Germline assignment: CDR1 SGHVS and CDR2 FQNEAQ. The V end lost 4 bases, the J end lost 0 bases, and 12 bases lay between the germline ends. DNA for the CDR3: TGTGCCAGCAGCTCCCGGACAGATGCAACTAATGAAAAACTGTTTTTT. It codes for CASSSRTDATNEKLFF.

About this clone: Germline is not matched at one junction end, which may reflect a read error. V gene TRBV7-9 combines with J gene TRBJ1-4; the D gene is possibly TRBD1 (5 bases). Per the germline V gene, CDR1 is SEHNR and CDR2 is FQNEAQ (reference sequence). The CDR3 sequence is 16 residues long. In DNA, the CDR3 is TGTTCCAGCAGTCTGGACATATCGTCGATCGGGGAAAAACTGTTTTTT. Translating it yields CSSSLDISSIGEKLFF.

This chain connects TRBV4-3 to TRBJ1-5; 9 bases align to TRBD1. The CDR3 contains 14 residues. Germline CDR1 and CDR2: LGHNA and YSLEER. J gave up 6 bases and V 4 bases, and 4 bases lay outside the gene matches. This chain's CDR3 is CASSPGTGTQPQHF. For the CDR3, the DNA is TGCGCCAGCAGCCCCGGGACAGGGACTCAGCCCCAGCATTTT.

V and J are TRBV6-5 and TRBJ2-2; the D is unclear. Trimming took off 0 bases at V and 7 bases at J, with 9 bases between the two ends. Germline V gene sequence: CDR1 MNHEY, CDR2 SVGAGI. CDR3 length equals 14 residues. The CDR3 sequence: CASSYSPEVGELFF. CDR3 coding DNA: TGTGCCAGCAGTTACTCCCCAGAGGTCGGGGAGCTGTTTTTT.

This chain links TRBV6-1 with TRBJ2-7, with D hard to call. The ends were cut back, 5 bases at V and 2 bases at J, with 7 bases in the middle. The CDR3 runs 12 residues. The germline V gene encodes CDR1 MNHNS and CDR2 SASEGT. The CDR3 DNA reads TGTGCCAGCAGTAAAATAGCCTACGAGCAGTACTTC. It encodes CASSKIAYEQYF.

The chain combines TRBV9 with TRBJ2-5, with TRBD2 matching over 11 bases. Germline CDR1 is SGDLS and CDR2 is YYNGEE. Trimming at V came to 4 bases and at J to 4 bases, leaving 3 bases not matched to a gene. The CDR3 has 14 amino acids. CDR3 coding DNA: TGTGCCAGCAGCCCCACTAGCGGGGGAGAGACCCAGTACTTC. It encodes CASSPTSGGETQYF.

The chain recombines TRBV28 with TRBJ2-7; D remains ambiguous. The CDR3 length is 11 residues. V was clipped by 2 bases and J by 9 bases, with 8 bases between them. From germline, CDR1 is MDHEN and CDR2 SYDVKM. In DNA form, the CDR3 reads TGTGCCAGCAGTTTAAGTGTAGCGCAGTACTTC. It is translated as CASSLSVAQYF.

This chain uses TRBV5-4 with TRBJ2-1, with D tentatively TRBD1 (6 bases). This CDR3 comprises 15 residues. Trimming pared 0 bases from V and 5 bases from J, leaving 12 bases between. Germline CDR1 SGHNT, CDR2 YYREEE (reference sequence). The CDR3 loop reads CASSLGGLEDNEQFF. In DNA, the CDR3 is TGTGCCAGCAGCTTGGGGGGGCTAGAGGACAATGAGCAGTTCTTC.

This rearrangement joins TRBV28 to TRBJ2-2; 7 nucleotides agree with TRBD2. V lost 5 bases to trimming and J lost 2 bases; unmatched junction nucleotides: 8. This CDR3 has 16 residues. The germline V gene encodes CDR1 MDHEN and CDR2 SYDVKM. CDR3 DNA: TGTGCCAGCAGTGGGGGGAGGGCACAAAACACCGGGGAGCTGTTTTTT. Protein: CASSGGRAQNTGELFF.

This clone was observed a few times. The chain has TRBV9 and TRBJ2-7; no clear D gene. The CDR3 sequence is 15 residues long. CDR1 is SGDLS, CDR2 YYNGEE, per germline. V lost 0 bases and J lost 2, with 12 bases in between. The CDR3 DNA follows: TGTGCCAGCAGCGTAGGGCTCACCTTGCCCTACGAGCAGTACTTC. Amino acid sequence: CASSVGLTLPYEQYF.

This clone was detected only once. The chain joins TRBV6-6 to TRBJ1-1, with 9 bases fitting TRBD1. CDR1 MNHNY and CDR2 SVGAGI come from the germline V gene (reference sequence). The V gene end was trimmed by 6 bases and the J gene end by 2 bases; junction bases not matched to a gene: 10. CDR3 length: 16 residues. The CDR3 DNA reads TGTGCCAGCAGCGGAAACAGGGGGCTGGGAAACACTGAAGCTTTCTTT. Protein: CASSGNRGLGNTEAFF.

The V and J genes are TRBV5-1 and TRBJ1-6; maybe TRBD1 (5 bases). Germline V lookup: CDR1 SGHRS, CDR2 YFSETQ. Trimming took 7 bases from V and 5 from J, leaving 19 bases between them. The CDR3 runs 16 residues. The CDR3 bases are TGCGCCAGCTCTTATCTCGGGGGACTGGATAATTCACCCCTCCACTTT. It is translated as CASSYLGGLDNSPLHF.

This chain connects TRBV7-8 to TRBJ1-4; TRBD1 aligns across 7 bases. V was clipped by 5 bases and J by 1 base; unmatched bases: 7. The germline gives CDR1 SGHVS, CDR2 FQNEAQ. This CDR3 has 16 residues. In nucleotides, the CDR3 is TGTGCCAGCAGCACGAGACAGGGTAGAACTAATGAAAAACTGTTTTTT. This sequence encodes CASSTRQGRTNEKLFF.

The V and J genes are TRBV18 and TRBJ2-5; 11 bases map to TRBD2. J gave up 5 bases and V 4 bases, and 9 bases lay outside the gene matches. The CDR3 extends over 16 amino acids. Germline loops: CDR1 KGHSH, CDR2 LQKENI. This chain's CDR3 is CASSLRLAGTRETQYF. For the CDR3, the DNA is TGTGCCAGCTCACTGCGACTAGCGGGGACCAGGGAGACCCAGTACTTC.

The chain recombines TRBV5-1 with TRBJ2-7; 12 nucleotides align to TRBD1. This CDR3 is built from 16 residues. Per germline, CDR1 SGHRS and CDR2 YFSETQ. The trim removed 0 bases at V and 6 bases at J, leaving 7 bases unmatched. In DNA form, the CDR3 reads TGCGCCAGCAGCTTGGAGGCCGGGACAGGGGGCTTCGAGCAGTACTTC. Its translation is CASSLEAGTGGFEQYF.

The chain links TRBV6-1 to TRBJ2-7, with a tentative D call TRBD2 (5 bases). Germline CDR1 reads MNHNS; CDR2 reads SASEGT. V lost 4 bases and J 1 base, leaving 14 bases between the germline ends. The CDR3 has 15 amino acids. The CDR3 region is CASSVDGVKSYEQYF. In nucleotides, the CDR3 is TGTGCCAGCAGTGTCGACGGGGTTAAGTCCTACGAGCAGTACTTC.

The chain has TRBV7-3 and TRBJ2-2; TRBD1 is a possible D gene (6 bases). The V gene lost 8 bases and the J gene lost 5 bases, with 12 bases spanning the gap. This CDR3 contains 13 residues. The germline CDR1 and CDR2 sequences are SGHTA and FQGTGA. The CDR3 region has the DNA TGTGCCAGCGGCAGGGGATATACCGGGGAGCTGTTTTTT. Translated, it gives CASGRGYTGELFF. The whole variable domain, filled in from reference TRBV7-3 and TRBJ2-2, reads GAGVSQTPSNKVTEKGKYVELRCDPISGHTALYWYRQSLGQGPEFLIYFQGTGAADDSGLPNDRFFAVRPEGSVSTLKIQRTERGDSAVYLCASGRGYTGELFFGEGSRLTVL.

V and J are TRBV7-8 and TRBJ2-2, with 9 bases that match TRBD1. The CDR3 consists of 14 residues. V shed 5 bases, J shed 4 bases, and the junction held 2 bases outside the gene matches. The germline V gene encodes CDR1 SGHVS and CDR2 FQNEAQ. This CDR3 is CASSDRGATGELFF. CDR3 bases: TGTGCCAGCAGCGACAGGGGGGCCACCGGGGAGCTGTTTTTT. Using reference TRBV7-8 and TRBJ2-2 for the parts outside the CDR3, the full variable domain is GAGVSQSPRYKVAKRGQDVALRCDPISGHVSLFWYQQALGQGPEFLTYFQNEAQLDKSGLPSDRFFAERPEGSVSTLKIQRTQQEDSAVYLCASSDRGATGELFFGEGSRLTVL.

The chain employs TRBV5-1 and TRBJ2-7; D might be TRBD1 (6 bases). With 7 bases removed from V and 0 bases from J, the gap between germline ends came to 26 bases. The CDR3 consists of 18 residues. The germline CDR1 and CDR2 sequences are SGHRS and YFSETQ. The CDR3 loop reads CASHGGLNRDTSSYEQYF. The CDR3 DNA reads as TGCGCCAGCCACGGCGGTTTAAACCGGGACACTTCCTCCTACGAGCAGTACTTC.

This clone has more than one count but fewer than ten. This rearrangement joins TRBV7-2 to TRBJ2-5; TRBD2 agrees at 9 bases. This CDR3 comprises 15 residues. Trimming removed 1 base from V and 4 bases from J; junction bases left unmatched: 4. In germline, CDR1 is SGHTA, CDR2 FQGNSA. CDR3 nucleotides: TGTGCCAGCAGCTTAGTGCAGCGGGGGGTAGAGACCCAGTACTTC. This gives the protein CASSLVQRGVETQYF.

The rearrangement joins TRBV30 to TRBJ2-3; 12 bases match TRBD2. Germline trimming cut 4 bases from V and 4 bases from J; bases unmatched to any gene: 0. The CDR3 sequence is 13 residues long. Germline-derived CDR1 and CDR2 are GTSNPN and SVGIG (reference sequence). Written as DNA, the CDR3 is TGTGCCTGGACTAGCGGGGGGGCAGATACGCAGTATTTT. Its protein product is CAWTSGGADTQYF.

This clone was seen once. The chain joins TRBV9 to TRBJ2-3; a weak D match, TRBD2 (6 bases). With 4 bases removed from V and 6 bases from J, the gap between germline ends came to 18 bases. The length of the CDR3 is 15 residues. Germline CDR1 and CDR2: SGDLS and YYNGEE. The CDR3 region is CASSSRPALADTQYF. The CDR3 DNA follows: TGTGCCAGCAGCTCCCGACCCGCCCTAGCGGATACGCAGTATTTT.

The chain combines TRBV9 with TRBJ2-5; D perhaps matches TRBD1 (6 bases). Germline CDR1 SGDLS, CDR2 YYNGEE. The CDR3 runs to 15 residues. Trimming took off 0 bases at V and 2 bases at J, with 11 bases between the two ends. The DNA of the CDR3 is TGTGCCAGCAGCGTAGGGTTGGGGACACAAGAGACCCAGTACTTC. Translation: CASSVGLGTQETQYF.

The V gene is TRBV6-1, the J gene TRBJ1-2; TRBD1 aligns across 8 bases. Germline loops: CDR1 MNHNS, CDR2 SASEGT. V lost 1 base and J lost 7; bases outside the gene matches: 8. The CDR3 totals 15 residues. The CDR3 sequence: CASSEVAGGAGGYTF. CDR3 DNA: TGTGCCAGCAGTGAAGTGGCAGGGGGCGCGGGTGGCTACACCTTC.

This clone appeared once. At one end the junction does not follow the germline gene, possibly because of a read error. The chain is built from TRBV7-9 and TRBJ2-1; the D gene is possibly TRBD1 (5 bases). The CDR3 is 16 amino acids. Germline lookup yields CDR1 SEHNR and CDR2 FQNEAQ (reference sequence). The CDR3 bases are TGTTCCAGCAGCTCTCGACAGTTGAGCTCCTACAATGAGCAGTTCTTC. Amino acid sequence: CSSSSRQLSSYNEQFF. Full variable domain (missing parts from reference TRBV7-9 and TRBJ2-1): DTGVSQNPRHKITKRGQNVTFRCDPISEHNRLYWYRQTLGQGPEFLTYFQNEAQLEKSRLLSDRFSAERPKGSFSTLEIQRTEQGDSAMYLCSSSSRQLSSYNEQFFGPGTRLTVL.

This chain connects TRBV7-9 to TRBJ2-3, with D possibly TRBD2 on 7 matching bases. This CDR3 has 15 amino acids. Trimming shortened V by 4 bases and J by 3 bases, and 14 bases separated the two germline ends. In germline, CDR1 is SEHNR, CDR2 FQNEAQ (reference sequence). DNA of the CDR3: TGTGCCAGCAGCTCGGGGGGCCAGGGGACAGATACGCAGTATTTT. Protein sequence: CASSSGGQGTDTQYF. Based on the CDR3 plus reference TRBV7-9 and TRBJ2-3, the full variable domain is DTGVSQNPRHKITKRGQNVTFRCDPISEHNRLYWYRQTLGQGPEFLTYFQNEAQLEKSRLLSDRFSAERPKGSFSTLEIQRTEQGDSAMYLCASSSGGQGTDTQYFGPGTRLTVL.

The V and J genes are TRBV6-1 and TRBJ1-5; D uncertain. V gave up 4 bases and J gave up 4 bases, with 8 bases separating them. The germline V gene has CDR1 MNHNS and CDR2 SASEGT. The CDR3 covers 13 residues. The chain's CDR3 is CASSAEGNQPQHF. CDR3 coding DNA: TGTGCCAGCAGTGCCGAGGGAAATCAGCCCCAGCATTTT.

The chain combines TRBV6-5 with TRBJ2-1; a weak D match, TRBD1 (6 bases). Trimming removed 5 bases from V and 0 bases from J, with 11 bases in between. Germline assignment: CDR1 MNHEY and CDR2 SVGAGI. The CDR3 totals 15 residues. The CDR3 spells CASSQTGISYNEQFF. In nucleotides, the CDR3 is TGTGCCAGCAGTCAAACAGGGATCTCCTACAATGAGCAGTTCTTC.